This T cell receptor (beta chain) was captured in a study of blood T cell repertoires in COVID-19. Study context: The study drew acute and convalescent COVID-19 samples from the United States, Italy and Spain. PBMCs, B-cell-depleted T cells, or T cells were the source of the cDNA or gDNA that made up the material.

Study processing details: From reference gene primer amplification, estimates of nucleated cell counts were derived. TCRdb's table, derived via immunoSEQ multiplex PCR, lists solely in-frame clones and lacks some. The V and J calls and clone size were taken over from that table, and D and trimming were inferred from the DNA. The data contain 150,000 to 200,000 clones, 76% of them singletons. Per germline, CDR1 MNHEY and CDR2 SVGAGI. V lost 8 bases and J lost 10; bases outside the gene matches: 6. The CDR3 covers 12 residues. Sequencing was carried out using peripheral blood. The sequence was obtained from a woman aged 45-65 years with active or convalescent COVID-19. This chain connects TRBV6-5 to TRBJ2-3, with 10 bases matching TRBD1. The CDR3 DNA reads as TGTGCCAGCGGCCGGGACAGGGGTGCGCAGTATTTT. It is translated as CASGRDRGAQYF.